These T cell receptor beta chains were read from a single sample in a study of cytomegalovirus exposure and HLA in healthy donors. Using immunoSEQ multiplex PCR, the repertoire was profiled, and TCRdb retains in-frame clones only, with some absent. The table includes roughly 190,000 clones, 65% to 85% detected once. The sequenced sample was PBMCs. The receptors were gathered from a man younger than 30 in good health and CMV-seronegative. Both conserved end residues are part of each CDR3. D genes are given only for firm matches. Only some rows state a clone size, as once, few, many or a class for expanded clones.

TRBJ2-5	TRBV15	-	TRBD1	CATSLRDSPQETQYF	TGTGCCACCAGCCTCAGGGACAGCCCTCAAGAGACCCAGTACTTC
TRBJ2-1	TRBV30	-	TRBD2	CACLWVGSGSLSEQFF	TGTGCCTGCCTTTGGGTGGGGAGCGGGAGTCTTAGTGAGCAGTTCTTC
TRBJ1-2	TRBV5-4	-	-	CASSGDRNYGYTF	TGTGCCAGCAGCGGCGACAGGAACTATGGCTACACCTTC
TRBJ2-3	TRBV4-2	-	TRBD2	CASSQAGGITDTQYF	TGTGCCAGCAGCCAAGCGGGAGGGATCACAGATACGCAGTATTTT
TRBJ1-1	TRBV5-6	-	-	CASSWGRTEAFF	TGTGCCAGCAGCTGGGGGCGGACTGAAGCTTTCTTT
TRBJ1-2	TRBV4-2	-	-	CASSHEDSGYYGYTF	TGTGCCAGCAGCCATGAAGACAGCGGGTACTATGGCTACACCTTC
TRBJ2-5	TRBV5-1	-	-	CASSFGGSQETQYF	TGCGCCAGCAGCTTCGGAGGATCTCAAGAGACCCAGTACTTC
TRBJ2-7	TRBV4-2	-	TRBD2	CASSQESLAGGFGLPWEQYF	TGTGCCAGCAGCCAAGAATCGCTAGCGGGAGGATTTGGGCTCCCGTGGGAGCAGTACTTC
TRBJ2-7	TRBV6-6	-	-	CASTDAGSYEQYF	TGTGCCAGCACCGACGCAGGGTCCTACGAGCAGTACTTC
TRBJ1-4	TRBV19	few	TRBD1	CATSPPGQGTNEKLFF	TGTGCCACATCGCCCCCGGGACAGGGCACTAATGAAAAACTGTTTTTT
TRBJ1-1	TRBV5-6	-	-	CASSLLSGLGLTEAFF	TGTGCCAGCAGCTTGTTGTCAGGGTTGGGGTTAACTGAAGCTTTCTTT
TRBJ2-1	TRBV2	-	TRBD1	CASRRDRGRYNEQFF	TGTGCCAGCAGAAGGGACAGGGGCAGGTACAATGAGCAGTTCTTC
TRBJ2-3	TRBV4-3	-	-	CASSQVATRTDTQYF	TGCGCCAGCAGCCAAGTTGCGACTAGAACAGATACGCAGTATTTT
TRBJ2-1	TRBV4-3	-	TRBD2	CASSRRGFREDEQFF	TGCGCCAGCAGCCGCCGGGGTTTTCGGGAGGATGAGCAGTTCTTC
TRBJ2-7	TRBV6-5	-	TRBD1	CASSYRTGRPEQYF	TGTGCCAGCAGTTACCGGACAGGGCGACCCGAGCAGTACTTC
TRBJ1-3	TRBV15	-	-	CATSRAQAGNTIYF	TGTGCCACCAGCAGAGCCCAGGCAGGAAACACCATATATTTT
TRBJ1-2	TRBV7-9	-	-	CASSLDGRDYGYTF	TGTGCCAGCAGCTTAGATGGGCGGGACTATGGCTACACCTTC
TRBJ2-1	TRBV7-6	-	-	CASSAIPAYNEQFF	TGTGCCAGCAGCGCCATCCCGGCCTACAATGAGCAGTTCTTC
TRBJ2-7	TRBV19	-	-	CASKVSGGPSDEQYF	TGTGCCAGTAAGGTATCGGGGGGCCCTAGCGACGAGCAGTACTTC
TRBJ1-1	TRBV7-8	-	-	CASSLDPAEAFF	TGTGCCAGCAGCTTAGATCCAGCTGAAGCTTTCTTT
TRBJ2-5	TRBV7-2	-	TRBD2	CASSPVGGTRTKETQYF	TGTGCCAGCAGCCCAGTAGGGGGGACTAGGACCAAAGAGACCCAGTACTTC
TRBJ1-1	TRBV7-2	-	-	CASSSDTLGAFF	TGTGCCAGCAGCTCGGACACCTTGGGAGCTTTCTTT
TRBJ1-2	TRBV7-9	-	TRBD1	CASSFRQGADYGYTF	TGTGCCAGCAGCTTTCGACAGGGGGCTGACTATGGCTACACCTTC
TRBJ1-4	TRBV18	-	-	CASSPSRTNEKLFF	TGTGCCAGCTCACCGTCGAGGACTAATGAAAAACTGTTTTTT
TRBJ2-7	TRBV5-4	-	-	CASSLGLSRYEQYF	TGTGCCAGCAGCTTGGGACTCTCTCGCTACGAGCAGTACTTC
TRBJ2-7	TRBV4-3	-	-	CASSPLSGGEQYF	TGCGCCAGCAGCCCGCTTTCCGGTGGCGAGCAGTACTTC
TRBJ1-4	TRBV5-8	-	-	CASSPGLSYSNEKLFF	TGTGCCAGCAGCCCGGGACTTTCTTACAGTAATGAAAAACTGTTTTTT
TRBJ2-3	TRBV9	-	TRBD1	CASSVATGSTDTQYF	TGTGCCAGCAGCGTAGCGACAGGGAGCACAGATACGCAGTATTTT
TRBJ1-1	TRBV5-1	-	-	CASSPSGTEAFF	TGCGCCAGCAGCCCATCGGGGACTGAAGCTTTCTTT
TRBJ1-4	TRBV7-9	-	-	CASSLPGGGEKLFF	TGTGCCAGCAGCTTACCGGGGGGAGGTGAAAAACTGTTTTTT
TRBJ2-7	TRBV11-2	-	-	CASSLVRRSYEQYF	TGTGCCAGCAGCTTAGTACGTCGGTCCTACGAGCAGTACTTC
TRBJ1-5	TRBV7-2	-	TRBD1	CASSLAGGNGNQPQHF	TGTGCCAGCAGCTTAGCAGGGGGCAACGGCAATCAGCCCCAGCATTTT
TRBJ2-7	TRBV11-2	-	TRBD1	CASSWSGTGGYNEQYF	TGTGCCAGCAGCTGGAGCGGGACAGGGGGCTACAACGAGCAGTACTTC